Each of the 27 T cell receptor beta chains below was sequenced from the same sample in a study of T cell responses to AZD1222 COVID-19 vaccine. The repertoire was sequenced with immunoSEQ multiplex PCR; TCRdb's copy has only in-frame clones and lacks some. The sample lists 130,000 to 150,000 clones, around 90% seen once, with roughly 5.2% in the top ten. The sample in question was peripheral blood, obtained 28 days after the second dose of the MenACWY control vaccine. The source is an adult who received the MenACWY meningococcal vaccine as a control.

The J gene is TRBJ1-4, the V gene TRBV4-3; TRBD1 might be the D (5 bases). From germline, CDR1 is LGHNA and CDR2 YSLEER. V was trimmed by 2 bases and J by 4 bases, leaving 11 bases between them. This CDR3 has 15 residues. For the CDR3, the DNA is TGCGCCAGCAGCCAAAGGACACTTGTTAATGAAAAACTGTTTTTT. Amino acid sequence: CASSQRTLVNEKLFF.

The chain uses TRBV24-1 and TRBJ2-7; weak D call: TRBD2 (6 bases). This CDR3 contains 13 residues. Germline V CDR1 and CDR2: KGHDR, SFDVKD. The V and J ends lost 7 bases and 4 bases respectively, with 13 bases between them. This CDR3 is CATSPSGDYEQYF. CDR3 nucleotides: TGTGCCACCAGCCCCTCGGGAGATTACGAGCAGTACTTC.

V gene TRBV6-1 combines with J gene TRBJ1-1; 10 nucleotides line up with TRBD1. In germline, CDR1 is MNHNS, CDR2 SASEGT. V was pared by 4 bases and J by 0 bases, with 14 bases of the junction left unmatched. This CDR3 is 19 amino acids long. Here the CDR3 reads CASSGTPGQGRILNTEAFF. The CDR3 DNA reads TGTGCCAGCAGTGGAACCCCGGGACAGGGGCGAATATTGAACACTGAAGCTTTCTTT.

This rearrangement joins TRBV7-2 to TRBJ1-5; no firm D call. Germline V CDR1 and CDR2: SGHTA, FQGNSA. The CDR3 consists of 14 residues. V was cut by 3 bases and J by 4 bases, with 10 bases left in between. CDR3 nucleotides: TGTGCCAGCAGCTTGACCAACATTAATCAGCCCCAGCATTTT. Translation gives CASSLTNINQPQHF. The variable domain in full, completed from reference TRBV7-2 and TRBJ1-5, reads GAGVSQSPSNKVTEKGKDVELRCDPISGHTALYWYRQSLGQGLEFLIYFQGNSAPDKSGLPSDRFSAERTGGSVSTLTIQRTQQEDSAVYLCASSLTNINQPQHFGDGTRLSIL.

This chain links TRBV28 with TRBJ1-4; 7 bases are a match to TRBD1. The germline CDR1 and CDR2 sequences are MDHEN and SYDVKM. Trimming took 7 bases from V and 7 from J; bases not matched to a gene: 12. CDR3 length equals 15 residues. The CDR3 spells CASNLPGGDREKLFF. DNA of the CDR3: TGTGCCAGCAACCTCCCAGGGGGTGATCGTGAAAAACTGTTTTTT.

CDR3 amino acids: CASSLGGRNPLVGYTF. The CDR3 bases are TGTGCCAGCAGCTTAGGTGGGCGGAACCCTCTAGTGGGCTACACCTTC. The V call is TRBV7-2, the J call TRBJ1-2; D gene unclear. CDR1 SGHTA and CDR2 FQGNSA come from the germline V gene. The CDR3 loop spans 16 amino acids. The V end was cut by 1 base, the J end by 8 bases, with 20 bases between.

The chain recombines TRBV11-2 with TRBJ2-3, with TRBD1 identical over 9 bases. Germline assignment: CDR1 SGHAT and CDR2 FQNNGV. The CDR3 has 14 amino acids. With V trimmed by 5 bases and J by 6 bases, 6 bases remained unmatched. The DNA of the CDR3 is TGTGCCAGCAGCCCCGACAGGGGGTGGGATACGCAGTATTTT. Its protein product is CASSPDRGWDTQYF.

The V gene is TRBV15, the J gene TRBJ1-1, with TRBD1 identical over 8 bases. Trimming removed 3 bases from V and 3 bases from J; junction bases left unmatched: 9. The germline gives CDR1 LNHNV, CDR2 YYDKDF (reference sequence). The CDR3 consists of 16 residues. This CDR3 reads CATSSTRTGRHTEAFF. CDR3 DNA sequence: TGTGCCACCAGCAGCACTCGGACAGGGCGACACACTGAAGCTTTCTTT.

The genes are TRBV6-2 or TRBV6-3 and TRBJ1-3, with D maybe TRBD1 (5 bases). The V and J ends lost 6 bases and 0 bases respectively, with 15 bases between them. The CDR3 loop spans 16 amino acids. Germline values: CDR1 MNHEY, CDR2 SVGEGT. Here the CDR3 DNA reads TGTGCCAGCAGCTCCGAAGGACAAATCTCTGGAAACACCATATATTTT. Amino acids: CASSSEGQISGNTIYF.

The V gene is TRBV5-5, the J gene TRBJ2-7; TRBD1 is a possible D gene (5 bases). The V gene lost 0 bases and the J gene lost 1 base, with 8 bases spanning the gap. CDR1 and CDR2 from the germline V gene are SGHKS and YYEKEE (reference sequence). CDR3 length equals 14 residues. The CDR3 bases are TGTGCCAGCAGCTTGGATGACAGATCCTACGAGCAGTACTTC. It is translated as CASSLDDRSYEQYF.

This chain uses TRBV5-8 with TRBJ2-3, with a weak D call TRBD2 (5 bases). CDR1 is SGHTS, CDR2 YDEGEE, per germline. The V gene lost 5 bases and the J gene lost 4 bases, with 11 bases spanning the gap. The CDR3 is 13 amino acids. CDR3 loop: CASSFPGADTQYF. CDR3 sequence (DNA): TGTGCCAGCAGTTTCCCCGGGGCAGATACGCAGTATTTT.

The CDR3 sequence is CASSPGVFEQYF. CDR3 coding DNA: TGTGCCAGCAGTCCCGGGGTTTTCGAGCAGTACTTC. The rearrangement links TRBV6-6 to TRBJ2-7; tentatively, D is TRBD2 (5 bases). Trimming took 5 bases from V and 6 from J, leaving 11 bases between them. The CDR3 length is 12 residues. Looked up from germline, CDR1 is MNHNY and CDR2 is SVGAGI (reference sequence).

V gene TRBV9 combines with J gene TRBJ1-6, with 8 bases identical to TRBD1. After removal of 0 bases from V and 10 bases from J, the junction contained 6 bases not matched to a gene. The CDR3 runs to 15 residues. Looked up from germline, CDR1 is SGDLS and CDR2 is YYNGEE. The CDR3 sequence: CASSVGDRSRSPLHF. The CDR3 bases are TGTGCCAGCAGCGTAGGGGACAGGTCACGGTCACCCCTCCACTTT.

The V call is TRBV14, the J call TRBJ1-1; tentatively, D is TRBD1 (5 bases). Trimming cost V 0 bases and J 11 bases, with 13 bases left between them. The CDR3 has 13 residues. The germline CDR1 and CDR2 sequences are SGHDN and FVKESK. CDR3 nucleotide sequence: TGTGCCAGCAGCCAAGATCTTTCCAGGGTTGCTTTCTTT. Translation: CASSQDLSRVAFF.

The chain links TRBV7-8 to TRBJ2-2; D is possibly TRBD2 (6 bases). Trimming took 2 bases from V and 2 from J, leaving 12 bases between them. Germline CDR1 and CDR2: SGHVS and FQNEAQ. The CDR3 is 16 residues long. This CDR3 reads CASSLQSGENTGELFF. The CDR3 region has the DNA TGTGCCAGCAGCTTACAGTCGGGGGAAAACACCGGGGAGCTGTTTTTT. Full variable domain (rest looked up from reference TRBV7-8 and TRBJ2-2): GAGVSQSPRYKVAKRGQDVALRCDPISGHVSLFWYQQALGQGPEFLTYFQNEAQLDKSGLPSDRFFAERPEGSVSTLKIQRTQQEDSAVYLCASSLQSGENTGELFFGEGSRLTVL.

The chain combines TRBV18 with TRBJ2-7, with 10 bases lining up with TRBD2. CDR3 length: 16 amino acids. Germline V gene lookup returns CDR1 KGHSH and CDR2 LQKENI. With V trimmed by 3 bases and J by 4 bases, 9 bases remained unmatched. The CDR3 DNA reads TGTGCCAGCTCACCTCGGGTAGCGGGGGGCCAGTACGAGCAGTACTTC. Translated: CASSPRVAGGQYEQYF. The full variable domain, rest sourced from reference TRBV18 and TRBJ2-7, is NAGVMQNPRHLVRRRGQEARLRCSPMKGHSHVYWYRQLPEEGLKFMVYLQKENIIDESGMPKERFSAEFPKEGPSILRIQQVVRGDSAAYFCASSPRVAGGQYEQYFGPGTRLTVT.

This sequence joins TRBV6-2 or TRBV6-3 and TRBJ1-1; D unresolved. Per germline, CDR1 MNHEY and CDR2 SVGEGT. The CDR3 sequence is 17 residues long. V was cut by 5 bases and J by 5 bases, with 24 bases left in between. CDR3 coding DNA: TGTGCCAGCAGTCATAGACCAGGATCAGTCCCGAAGACTGAAGCTTTCTTT. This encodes CASSHRPGSVPKTEAFF.

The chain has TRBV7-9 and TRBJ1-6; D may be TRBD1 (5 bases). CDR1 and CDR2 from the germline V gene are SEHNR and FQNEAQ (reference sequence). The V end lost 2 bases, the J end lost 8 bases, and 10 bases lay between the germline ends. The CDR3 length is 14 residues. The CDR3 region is CASSLIGGDSPLHF. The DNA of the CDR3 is TGTGCCAGCAGCTTAATTGGGGGGGATTCACCCCTCCACTTT.

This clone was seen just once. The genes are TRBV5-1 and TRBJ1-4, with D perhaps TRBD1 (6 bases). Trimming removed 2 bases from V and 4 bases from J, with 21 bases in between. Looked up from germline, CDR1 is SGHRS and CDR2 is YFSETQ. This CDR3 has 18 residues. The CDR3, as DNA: TGCGCCAGCAGCTTAAGGTCGGGGGCTGGACGGAATAATGAAAAACTGTTTTTT. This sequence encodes CASSLRSGAGRNNEKLFF.

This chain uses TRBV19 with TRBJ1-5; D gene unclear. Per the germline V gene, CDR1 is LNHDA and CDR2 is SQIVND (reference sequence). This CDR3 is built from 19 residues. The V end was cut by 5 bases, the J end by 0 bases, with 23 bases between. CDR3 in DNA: TGTGCCAGTAGTTCCCCCCTTTTTTCGCGGGATAATAGCAATCAGCCCCAGCATTTT. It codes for CASSSPLFSRDNSNQPQHF.

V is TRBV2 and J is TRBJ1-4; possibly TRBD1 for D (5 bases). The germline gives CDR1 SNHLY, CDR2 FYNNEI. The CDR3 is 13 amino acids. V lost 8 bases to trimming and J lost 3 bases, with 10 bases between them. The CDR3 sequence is CASQGGANEKLFF. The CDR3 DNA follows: TGTGCCAGCCAGGGTGGTGCTAATGAAAAACTGTTTTTT.

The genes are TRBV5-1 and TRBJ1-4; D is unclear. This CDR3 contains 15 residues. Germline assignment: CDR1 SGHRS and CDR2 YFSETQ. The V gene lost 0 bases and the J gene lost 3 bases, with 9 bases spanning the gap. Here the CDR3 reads CASSLAGRSNEKLFF. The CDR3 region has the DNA TGCGCCAGCAGCTTGGCGGGCAGATCTAATGAAAAACTGTTTTTT. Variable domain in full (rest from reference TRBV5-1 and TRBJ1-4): KAGVTQTPRYLIKTRGQQVTLSCSPISGHRSVSWYQQTPGQGLQFLFEYFSETQRNKGNFPGRFSGRQFSNSRSEMNVSTLELGDSALYLCASSLAGRSNEKLFFGSGTQLSVL.

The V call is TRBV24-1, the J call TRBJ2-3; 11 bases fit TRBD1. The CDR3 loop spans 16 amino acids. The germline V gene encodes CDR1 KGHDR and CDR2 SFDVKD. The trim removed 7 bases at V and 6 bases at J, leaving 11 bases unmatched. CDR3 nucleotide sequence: TGTGCCACCAGCCAAGCCGGGACAGGGGGAGAGGATACGCAGTATTTT. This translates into CATSQAGTGGEDTQYF.

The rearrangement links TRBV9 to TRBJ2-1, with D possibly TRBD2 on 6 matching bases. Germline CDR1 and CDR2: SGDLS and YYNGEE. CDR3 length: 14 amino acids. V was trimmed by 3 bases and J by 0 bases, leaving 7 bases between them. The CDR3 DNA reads TGTGCCAGCAGCGCCGGGAGCTCCTACAATGAGCAGTTCTTC. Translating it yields CASSAGSSYNEQFF. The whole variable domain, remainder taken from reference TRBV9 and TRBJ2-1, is DSGVTQTPKHLITATGQRVTLRCSPRSGDLSVYWYQQSLDQGLQFLIQYYNGEERAKGNILERFSAQQFPDLHSELNLSSLELGDSALYFCASSAGSSYNEQFFGPGTRLTVL.

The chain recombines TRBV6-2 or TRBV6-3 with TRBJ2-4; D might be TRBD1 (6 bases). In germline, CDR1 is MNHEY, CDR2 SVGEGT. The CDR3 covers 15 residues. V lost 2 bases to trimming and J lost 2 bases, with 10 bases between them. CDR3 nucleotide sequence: TGTGCCAGCAGTTACGAGGGGGTTCCCAAAAACATTCAGTACTTC. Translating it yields CASSYEGVPKNIQYF.

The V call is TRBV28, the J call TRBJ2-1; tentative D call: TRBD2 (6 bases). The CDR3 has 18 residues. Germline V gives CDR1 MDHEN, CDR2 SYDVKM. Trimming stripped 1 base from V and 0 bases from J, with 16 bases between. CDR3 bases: TGTGCCAGCAGTTTATCTTGGGCCGCGGGGAGCTCCTACAATGAGCAGTTCTTC. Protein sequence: CASSLSWAAGSSYNEQFF.

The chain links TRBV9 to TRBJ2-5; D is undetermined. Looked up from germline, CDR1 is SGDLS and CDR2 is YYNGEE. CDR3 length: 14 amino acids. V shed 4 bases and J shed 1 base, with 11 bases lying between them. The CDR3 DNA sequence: TGTGCCAGCAGCAAAGGGAACAGCCAAGAGACCCAGTACTTC. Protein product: CASSKGNSQETQYF.